The T cell receptor (beta chain) under discussion was sequenced for a study of spatial heterogeneity in lung cancer. The wider study: 72 TRACERx patients with early, untreated non-small cell lung cancer donated samples. Sequencing was performed on follow-up PBMC samples when available, collected at a median of approximately two years after resection. Study-level points and caveats: There were more appearances of ubiquitous expanded tumor TCRs in blood at resection than at follow-up.

Unique molecular identifiers tagged every individual TCR cDNA molecule. TCRdb re-analysed the 5' RACE reads in MiXCR, keeping a single row per CDR3 protein. The repertoire holds 50,000 to 60,000 distinct CDR3 sequences, with around 7% as singletons. This clonotype was detected ten times or more. The antigen is not known. Described time point: blood at routine non-recurrence follow-up after resection. The authors sequenced whole RNA from tumor, nontumor lung or frozen PBMC without sorting. V was cut by 5 bases and J by 0 bases, with 14 bases left in between. The CDR3 has 16 residues. Germline V lookup: CDR1 MNHNY, CDR2 SVGAGI (reference sequence).

Source: PBMCs, taken at follow-up. This TCR was sampled from a female donor with early-stage non-small cell lung cancer. The J gene is TRBJ1-5, the V gene TRBV6-6; D uncertain. The CDR3 DNA sequence: TGTGCCAGCAGTGGGAGGAAGGACGGTAGCAATCAGCCCCAGCATTTT. Translation gives CASSGRKDGSNQPQHF.